This entry describes one T cell receptor (beta chain). Its antigen is not identified. Reverse transcription of all isolated RNA meant that expressed TCRB transcripts were sequenced. Clones were read by immunoSEQ multiplex PCR, and TCRdb kept only the in-frame ones, dropping some. The data contain some 160,000 clones, 8.5% to 10% of them singletons. The sample originates from a study of beta chain features in type 1 diabetes. Overall study results and limits: When Type 1 diabetes patients were examined, their TCRB CDR3s proved moderately but significantly shorter in all four CD4+ subsets.

This CDR3 is built from 12 residues. With 6 bases removed from V and 7 bases from J, the gap between germline ends came to 12 bases. Germline values: CDR1 SGHVS, CDR2 FNYEAQ. The sequenced material came from central memory CD4+ T cells from blood. The source is a woman in her 30s with type 1 diabetes. This rearrangement joins TRBV7-6 to TRBJ2-5; tentative D call: TRBD1 (6 bases). The CDR3 sequence: CASSPGVGTQYF. The CDR3 DNA reads as TGTGCCAGCAGTCCAGGGGTGGGGACCCAGTACTTC.